This T cell receptor beta chain was recorded in a study of cytomegalovirus exposure and HLA in healthy donors. Profiled with immunoSEQ multiplex PCR; TCRdb holds only in-frame clones, not every one. The sample lists fewer than 200,000 clones, 85% to 90% seen once, with roughly 1.4% in the top ten. Whole-study findings and limits: As was reported, the classifier diagnosed cytomegalovirus status with high specificity and sensitivity. Generally TCR sequences proved uncommon, though certain public TCRs appeared in numerous donors.

The CDR3 is 15 amino acids. V shed 3 bases, J shed 4 bases, and the junction held 7 bases outside the gene matches. From germline, CDR1 is SGDLS and CDR2 YYNGEE. Note on this clone: Its antigen is unknown.

J is TRBJ1-3 and V is TRBV9; 7 bases agree with TRBD1. The sequence was obtained from a woman aged 30 to 39 in good health and CMV-seronegative. Source material: PBMCs. The CDR3 DNA reads as TGTGCCAGCAGCGCTCGACAGGGCGGGGGAAACACCATATATTTT. Encoded protein: CASSARQGGGNTIYF.